The next 8 T cell receptor beta chains were all read from a single sample in a study of blood T cell repertoires in COVID-19. The repertoire was sequenced with immunoSEQ multiplex PCR; TCRdb's copy has only in-frame clones and lacks some. The table shows roughly 130,000 clones, with just under 80% occurring only once. The sequencing sample was made of peripheral blood. Receptor source: a man aged 60-69 years with active or convalescent COVID-19.

This clone appeared once. This chain uses TRBV5-1 with TRBJ2-3; 12 bases map to TRBD2. J gave up 4 bases and V 3 bases, and 6 bases lay outside the gene matches. Germline lookup yields CDR1 SGHRS and CDR2 YFSETQ. The CDR3 extends over 16 amino acids. The CDR3 sequence: CASSSLTSGSADTQYF. DNA of the CDR3: TGCGCCAGCAGCTCCCTGACTAGCGGGAGCGCAGATACGCAGTATTTT.

The DNA for the CDR3 is TGTGCCAGCAGTTACTCGCCGGGACTAGCGGGAGCGATCGCAGATACGCAGTATTTT. It codes for CASSYSPGLAGAIADTQYF. The chain uses TRBV6-2 or TRBV6-3 and TRBJ2-3; 14 nucleotides align to TRBD2. CDR1 MNHEY and CDR2 SVGEGT come from the germline V gene. Trimming took 0 bases from V and 4 from J; bases not matched to a gene: 9. The CDR3 loop spans 19 amino acids.

The chain recombines TRBV5-4 with TRBJ2-4; 8 bases fit TRBD1. The CDR3 has 16 residues. Trimming took 3 bases from V and 7 from J; bases not matched to a gene: 12. Germline-derived CDR1 and CDR2 are SGHNT and YYREEE (reference sequence). The CDR3 DNA is TGTGCCAGCAGCTCTAACGCCGGGGACAGGCCCAACATTCAGTACTTC. Protein: CASSSNAGDRPNIQYF. The full variable domain, its missing parts supplied by reference TRBV5-4 and TRBJ2-4, is ETGVTQSPTHLIKTRGQQVTLRCSSQSGHNTVSWYQQALGQGPQFIFQYYREEENGRGNFPPRFSGLQFPNYSSELNVNALELDDSALYLCASSSNAGDRPNIQYFGAGTRLSVL.

The gene calls are TRBV7-9 and TRBJ1-6; 8 positions match TRBD1. Per the germline V gene, CDR1 is SEHNR and CDR2 is FQNEAQ (reference sequence). This CDR3 spans 16 amino acids. J gave up 6 bases and V 1 base, and 5 bases lay outside the gene matches. The CDR3 here is CASSLGRQGSNSPLHF. For the CDR3, the DNA is TGTGCCAGCAGCTTAGGGAGACAGGGGAGTAATTCACCCCTCCACTTT. Filled out from reference TRBV7-9 and TRBJ1-6, the complete variable domain reads DTGVSQNPRHKITKRGQNVTFRCDPISEHNRLYWYRQTLGQGPEFLTYFQNEAQLEKSRLLSDRFSAERPKGSFSTLEIQRTEQGDSAMYLCASSLGRQGSNSPLHFGNGTRLTVT.

V usage is TRBV5-6 and J usage is TRBJ2-7; D remains ambiguous. V shed 7 bases and J shed 2 bases, with 13 bases lying between them. The germline CDR1 and CDR2 sequences are SGHDT and YYEEEE. CDR3 length equals 13 residues. Written as DNA, the CDR3 is TGTGCCAGCGGTGTAGTTAGTACCTACGAGCAGTACTTC. Translation gives CASGVVSTYEQYF.

The chain carries TRBV6-4 and TRBJ1-1; no clear D. The CDR3 sequence is 13 residues long. V dropped 2 bases and J dropped 5 bases, with 9 bases sitting between them. CDR1 MRHNA and CDR2 SNTAGT come from the germline V gene. As DNA, the CDR3 is TGTGCCAGCAGTGACGAGGTTGGTACTGAAGCTTTCTTT. This translates into CASSDEVGTEAFF.

This clone came up once. Distinct nucleotide sequences in the sample also encode this CDR3. The J gene is TRBJ1-1, the V gene TRBV5-1, with 9 bases matching TRBD1. The CDR3 sequence is 15 residues long. The germline gives CDR1 SGHRS, CDR2 YFSETQ. Trimming cost V 0 bases and J 3 bases; bases outside gene matches: 3. The CDR3: CASSLVGQGDTEAFF. The CDR3 nucleotides are TGCGCCAGCAGCTTGGTGGGACAGGGAGACACTGAAGCTTTCTTT.

This chain uses TRBV15 with TRBJ1-4; D is unresolved. The V and J ends lost 0 bases and 7 bases respectively, with 6 bases between them. Germline values: CDR1 LNHNV, CDR2 YYDKDF (reference sequence). The CDR3 length is 13 residues. The CDR3 here is CATSRDPVEKLFF. The DNA for the CDR3 is TGTGCCACCAGCAGAGATCCAGTTGAAAAACTGTTTTTT.